This TCR beta chain was recovered during a study of T cells in Graves' hyperthyroidism and ophthalmopathy. A few counts support this clonotype. TCR beta CDR3 sequences were amplified from RNA transcripts. TCR CDR3 underwent first-round RT-PCR with the HTBI primer set. TCRdb reprocessed the multiplex PCR reads via MiXCR and lists one record per CDR3 protein. The sample lists hundreds of thousands of distinct CDR3 sequences; around a sixth were seen once. Trimming left V 6 bases short and J 4 bases short, with 11 bases between. The germline V gene encodes CDR1 LGHNT and CDR2 FRNRAP. The CDR3 spans 13 residues.

The chain combines TRBV12-5 with TRBJ2-3, with TRBD2 as a possible D gene (6 bases). Source material: blood. This clonotype originated in a woman aged 45 to 65 with Graves' hyperthyroidism that later progressed to Graves' ophthalmopathy. The CDR3 loop reads CASGPRLADTQYF. CDR3 in DNA: TGTGCTAGTGGCCCCCGACTAGCAGATACGCAGTATTTT.